The sequence of this T cell receptor (beta chain) was determined in a study of neoadjuvant anti-PD-1 for oral cavity cancer. Looking at the study overall: Around day 43, patients without progression received a fourth nivolumab dose before surgery.

Some clones are missing from TCRdb's copy, which holds only in-frame ones; the method was immunoSEQ multiplex PCR. The table lists roughly 14,000 clones, 50% to 70% of them singletons, with roughly 2.6% in the top ten. There are a few counts of this clone. Its antigen is still unknown. Study findings and constraints: Each response group had just a few patients in TCR analyses. Pretreatment Treg/Th17 ratio correlated inversely with post-treatment tumor clonality.

The clonotype comes from a person between 40 and 79 years old with oral cavity squamous cell carcinoma. This sample comprised PBMCs, obtained before nivolumab (anti-PD-1) treatment.

CDR3 residues: CASSLGPPSYEQYF. CDR3 nucleotides: TGTGCCAGCAGTCTGGGACCGCCCTCCTACGAGCAGTACTTC. J is TRBJ2-7 and V is TRBV2; possibly TRBD1 or TRBD2 for D (5 bases each). Trimming took off 5 bases at V and 0 bases at J, with 11 bases between the two ends. Germline CDR1 is SNHLY and CDR2 is FYNNEI. This CDR3 has 14 residues.